These T cell receptor beta chains were read from a single sample in a study of blood T cell repertoires in COVID-19. Data came from immunoSEQ multiplex PCR; TCRdb stores just in-frame clones and leaves some out. The sample lists 9,500 or so clones, around 89% seen once, with 5.5% to 6% in the top ten. Sequencing was carried out using peripheral blood. The receptors here all came from a human donor in a cohort sampled during active COVID-19. The CDR3 runs from the conserved cysteine through the conserved F or W. A D gene is named only where the DNA matches it firmly. Only part of the rows carry a size: once, few, many, or a class if the clone is expanded.

V gene,D gene,clone size,J gene,CDR3 length,CDR3 protein,CDR3 DNA
TRBV10-3,-,-,TRBJ1-3,14,CAISDRGSGNTIYF,TGTGCCATCAGTGATCGGGGCTCTGGAAACACCATATATTTT
TRBV5-1,TRBD2,-,TRBJ2-5,17,CASSGSSGGTYQETQYF,TGCGCCAGCAGCGGATCTAGCGGGGGGACGTACCAAGAGACCCAGTACTTC
TRBV4-1,TRBD1,-,TRBJ1-5,16,CASSQEDRGGNQPQHF,TGCGCCAGCAGCCAAGAGGACAGGGGCGGCAATCAGCCCCAGCATTTT
TRBV30,TRBD2,once,TRBJ2-3,14,CAWSSSGGTDTQYF,TGTGCCTGGAGTTCTAGCGGGGGCACAGATACGCAGTATTTT
TRBV5-1,TRBD2,-,TRBJ2-3,14,CASSGGLTTDTQYF,TGCGCCAGCAGCGGGGGACTAACAACAGATACGCAGTATTTT
TRBV10-3,-,-,TRBJ2-3,16,CAISVKGETSTDTQYF,TGTGCCATCAGTGTTAAAGGGGAAACTAGCACAGATACGCAGTATTTT
TRBV4-1,TRBD2,-,TRBJ2-1,20,CASSQARGTSGALKDNEQFF,TGCGCCAGCAGCCAAGCAAGGGGGACTAGCGGGGCCTTAAAAGACAATGAGCAGTTCTTC
TRBV2,TRBD1,-,TRBJ1-1,13,CASKGQGDTEAFF,TGTGCCAGCAAGGGACAGGGCGACACTGAAGCTTTCTTT
TRBV3-1/TRBV3-2,TRBD2,-,TRBJ2-5,15,CASSRLAGQMETQYF,TGTGCCAGCAGCCGACTAGCGGGGCAGATGGAGACCCAGTACTTC
TRBV3-1/TRBV3-2,TRBD1,-,TRBJ1-2,17,CASSQGWDSTWYYGYTF,TGTGCCAGCAGCCAAGGATGGGACAGCACTTGGTACTATGGCTACACCTTC
TRBV10-3,-,-,TRBJ2-3,15,CAIIVSGIGTDTQYF,TGTGCCATCATTGTATCAGGGATTGGCACAGATACGCAGTATTTT